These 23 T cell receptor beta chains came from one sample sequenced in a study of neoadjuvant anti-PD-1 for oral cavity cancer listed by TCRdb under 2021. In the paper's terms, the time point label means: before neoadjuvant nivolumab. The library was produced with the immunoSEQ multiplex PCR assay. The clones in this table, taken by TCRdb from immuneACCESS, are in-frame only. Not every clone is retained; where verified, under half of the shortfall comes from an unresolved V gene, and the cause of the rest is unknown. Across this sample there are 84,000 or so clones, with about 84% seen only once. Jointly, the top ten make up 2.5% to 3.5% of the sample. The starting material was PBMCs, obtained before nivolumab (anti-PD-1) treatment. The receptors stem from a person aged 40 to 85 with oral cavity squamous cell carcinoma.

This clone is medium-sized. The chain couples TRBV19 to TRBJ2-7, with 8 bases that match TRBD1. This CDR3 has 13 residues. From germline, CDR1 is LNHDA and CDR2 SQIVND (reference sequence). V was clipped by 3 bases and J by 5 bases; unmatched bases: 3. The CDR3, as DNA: TGTGCCAGTAGTATGGGGACAGGTGACGAGCAGTACTTC. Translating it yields CASSMGTGDEQYF.

The CDR3 nucleotides read TGCGCCAGCAGCTTCCGGGACATAGGCACAGATACGCAGTATTTT. This translates into CASSFRDIGTDTQYF. The chain couples TRBV5-1 to TRBJ2-3; D may be TRBD1 (6 bases). The V gene's germline CDR1 is SGHRS and CDR2 YFSETQ. V was cut by 2 bases and J by 1 base, with 11 bases left in between. This CDR3 comprises 15 residues. The full variable domain, its missing parts supplied by reference TRBV5-1 and TRBJ2-3, is KAGVTQTPRYLIKTRGQQVTLSCSPISGHRSVSWYQQTPGQGLQFLFEYFSETQRNKGNFPGRFSGRQFSNSRSEMNVSTLELGDSALYLCASSFRDIGTDTQYFGPGTRLTVL.

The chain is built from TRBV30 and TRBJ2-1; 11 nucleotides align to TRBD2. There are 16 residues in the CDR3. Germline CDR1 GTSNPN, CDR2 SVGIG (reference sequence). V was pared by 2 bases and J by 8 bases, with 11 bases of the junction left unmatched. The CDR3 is CAWSSGLAEYTDEQFF. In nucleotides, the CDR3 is TGTGCCTGGAGTTCGGGACTAGCGGAGTACACAGATGAGCAGTTCTTC.

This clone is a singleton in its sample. DNA of the CDR3: TGCGCCAGCAGCTTGGGCCAGGGAGTCCACGAGCAGTACTTC. It codes for CASSLGQGVHEQYF. This chain links TRBV5-1 with TRBJ2-7; D possibly uses TRBD1 or TRBD2 (5 bases each). V lost 0 bases to trimming and J lost 5 bases, with 12 bases between them. Germline loops: CDR1 SGHRS, CDR2 YFSETQ. This CDR3 comprises 14 residues.

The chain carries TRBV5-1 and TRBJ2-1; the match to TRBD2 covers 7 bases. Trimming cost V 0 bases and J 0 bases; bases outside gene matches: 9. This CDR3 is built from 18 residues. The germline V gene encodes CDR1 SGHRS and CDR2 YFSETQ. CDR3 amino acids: CASSLELAGPSSYNEQFF. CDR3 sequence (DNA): TGCGCCAGCAGCTTGGAATTAGCGGGTCCTAGCTCCTACAATGAGCAGTTCTTC.

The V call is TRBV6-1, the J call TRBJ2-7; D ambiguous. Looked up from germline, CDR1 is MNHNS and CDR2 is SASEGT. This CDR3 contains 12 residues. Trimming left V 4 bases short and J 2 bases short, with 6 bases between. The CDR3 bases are TGTGCCAGCAGTGCCGGAGCCTACGAGCAGTACTTC. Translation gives CASSAGAYEQYF.

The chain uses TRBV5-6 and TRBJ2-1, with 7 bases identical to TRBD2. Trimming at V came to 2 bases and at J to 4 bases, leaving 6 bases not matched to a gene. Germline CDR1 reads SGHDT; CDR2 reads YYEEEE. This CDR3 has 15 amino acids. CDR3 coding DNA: TGTGCCAGCAGCTTCATGGGGGAGGGTTACAATGAGCAGTTCTTC. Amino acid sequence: CASSFMGEGYNEQFF.

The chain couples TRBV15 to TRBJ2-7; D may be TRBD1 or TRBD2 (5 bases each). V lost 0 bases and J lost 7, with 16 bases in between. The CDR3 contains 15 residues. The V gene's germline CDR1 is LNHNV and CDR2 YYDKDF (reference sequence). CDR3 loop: CATSRDNLRGAEQYF. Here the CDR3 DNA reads TGTGCCACCAGCAGAGATAATCTTAGGGGAGCGGAGCAGTACTTC. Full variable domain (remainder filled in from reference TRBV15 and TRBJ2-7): DAMVIQNPRYQVTQFGKPVTLSCSQTLNHNVMYWYQQKSSQAPKLLFHYYDKDFNNEADTPDNFQSRRPNTSFCFLDIRSPGLGDTAMYLCATSRDNLRGAEQYFGPGTRLTVT.

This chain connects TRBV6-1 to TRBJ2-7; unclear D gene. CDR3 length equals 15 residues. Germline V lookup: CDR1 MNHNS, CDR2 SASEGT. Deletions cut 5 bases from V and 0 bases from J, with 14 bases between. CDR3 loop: CASSLSNPSSYEQYF. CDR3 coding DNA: TGTGCCAGCAGTCTTAGTAATCCGAGCTCCTACGAGCAGTACTTC.

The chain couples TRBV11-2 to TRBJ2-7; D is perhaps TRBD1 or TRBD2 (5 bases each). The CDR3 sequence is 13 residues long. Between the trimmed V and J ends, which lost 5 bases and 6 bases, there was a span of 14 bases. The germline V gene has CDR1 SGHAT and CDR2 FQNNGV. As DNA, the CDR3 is TGTGCCAGCAGCCTCGGGACGTTCATCGAGCAGTACTTC. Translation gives CASSLGTFIEQYF.

CDR3 DNA sequence: TGTGCCAGTAGTGGACTGCGCAATCAGCCCCAGCATTTT. Translated: CASSGLRNQPQHF. The rearrangement uses TRBV19 and TRBJ1-5; D is ambiguous. The CDR3 totals 13 residues. Deletions cut 5 bases from V and 2 bases from J, with 7 bases between. Germline V gives CDR1 LNHDA, CDR2 SQIVND (reference sequence).

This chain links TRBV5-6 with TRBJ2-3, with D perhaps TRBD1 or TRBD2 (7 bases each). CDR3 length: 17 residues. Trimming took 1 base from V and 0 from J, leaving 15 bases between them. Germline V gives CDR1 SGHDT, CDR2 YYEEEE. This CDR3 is CASSLRRQGLSTDTQYF. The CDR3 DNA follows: TGTGCCAGCAGCTTGAGGCGACAGGGACTAAGCACAGATACGCAGTATTTT.

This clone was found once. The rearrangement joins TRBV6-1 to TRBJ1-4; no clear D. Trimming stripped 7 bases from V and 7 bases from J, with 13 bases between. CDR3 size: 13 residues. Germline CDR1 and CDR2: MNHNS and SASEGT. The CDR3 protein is CASNLWGGEKLFF. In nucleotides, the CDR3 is TGTGCCAGCAACCTGTGGGGTGGTGAAAAACTGTTTTTT.

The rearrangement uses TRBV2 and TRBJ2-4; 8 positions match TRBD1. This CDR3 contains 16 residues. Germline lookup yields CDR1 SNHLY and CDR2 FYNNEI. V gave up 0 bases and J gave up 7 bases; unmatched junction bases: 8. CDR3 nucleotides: TGTGCCAGCAGTGAAGCTCGACAGGGGCCCTCGAACATTCAGTACTTC. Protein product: CASSEARQGPSNIQYF.

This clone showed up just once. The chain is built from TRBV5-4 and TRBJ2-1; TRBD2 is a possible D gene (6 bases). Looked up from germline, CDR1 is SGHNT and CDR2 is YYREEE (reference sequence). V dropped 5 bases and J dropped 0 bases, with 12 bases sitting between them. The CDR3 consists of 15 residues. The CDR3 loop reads CASRPTSLSYNEQFF. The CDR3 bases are TGTGCCAGCAGGCCCACTAGCCTCTCCTACAATGAGCAGTTCTTC.

The CDR3 protein is CASTPRGETGGGDEQFF. In DNA form, the CDR3 reads TGCGCCAGCACCCCCCGAGGGGAGACAGGAGGAGGAGATGAGCAGTTCTTC. The chain employs TRBV5-1 and TRBJ2-1; tentative D call: TRBD1 (6 bases). The CDR3 loop spans 17 amino acids. CDR1 is SGHRS, CDR2 YFSETQ, per germline. Between the trimmed V and J ends, which lost 6 bases and 8 bases, there was a span of 27 bases.

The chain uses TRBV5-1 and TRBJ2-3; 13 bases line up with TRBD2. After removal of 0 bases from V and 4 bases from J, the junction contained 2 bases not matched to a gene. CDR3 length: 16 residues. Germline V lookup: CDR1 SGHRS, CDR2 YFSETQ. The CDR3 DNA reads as TGCGCCAGCAGCTTGGGGACTAGCGGGAGCTCAGATACGCAGTATTTT. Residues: CASSLGTSGSSDTQYF.

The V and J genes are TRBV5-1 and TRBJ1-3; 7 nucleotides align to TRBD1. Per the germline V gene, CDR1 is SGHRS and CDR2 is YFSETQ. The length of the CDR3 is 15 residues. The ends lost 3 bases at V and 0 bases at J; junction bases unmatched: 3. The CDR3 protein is CASSSTGASGNTIYF. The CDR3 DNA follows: TGCGCCAGCAGCTCCACAGGGGCCTCTGGAAACACCATATATTTT.

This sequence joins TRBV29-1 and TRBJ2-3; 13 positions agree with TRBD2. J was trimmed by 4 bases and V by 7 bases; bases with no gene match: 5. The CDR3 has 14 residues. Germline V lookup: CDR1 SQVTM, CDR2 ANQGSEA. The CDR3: CSAPLAGGPDTQYF. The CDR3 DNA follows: TGCAGCGCCCCACTAGCGGGAGGGCCAGATACGCAGTATTTT.

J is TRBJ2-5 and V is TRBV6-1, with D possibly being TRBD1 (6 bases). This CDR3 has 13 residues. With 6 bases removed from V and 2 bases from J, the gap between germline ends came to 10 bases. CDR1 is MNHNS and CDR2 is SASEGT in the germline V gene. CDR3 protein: CASRRTVQETQYF. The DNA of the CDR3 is TGTGCCAGCAGGAGGACAGTACAAGAGACCCAGTACTTC.

The CDR3 nucleotides are TGCAGCGTTGAAGGTACGGGACAGGCCAGCTCTGGGGCCAACGTCCTGACTTTC. Translating gives CSVEGTGQASSGANVLTF. The chain is built from TRBV29-1 and TRBJ2-6; 8 positions agree with TRBD1. Trimming took 1 base from V and 0 from J; bases not matched to a gene: 8. CDR1 is SQVTM, CDR2 ANQGSEA, per germline. The CDR3 has 18 amino acids.

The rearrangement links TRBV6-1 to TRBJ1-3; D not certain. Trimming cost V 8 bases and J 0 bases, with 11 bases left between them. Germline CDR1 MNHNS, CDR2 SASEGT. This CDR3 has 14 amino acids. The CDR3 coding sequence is TGTGCCAGCCTGTCCGGGGTCTCTGGAAACACCATATATTTT. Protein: CASLSGVSGNTIYF.

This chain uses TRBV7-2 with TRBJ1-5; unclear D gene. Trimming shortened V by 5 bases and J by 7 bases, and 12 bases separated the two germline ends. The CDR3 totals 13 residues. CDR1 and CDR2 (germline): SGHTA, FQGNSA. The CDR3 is CASSRAPRQPQHF. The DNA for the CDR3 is TGTGCCAGCAGCCGGGCCCCCCGGCAGCCCCAGCATTTT.